The 17 T cell receptor beta chains below come from one sample, sequenced in a study of shared clonotypes between healthy human individuals. Data came from immunoSEQ multiplex PCR; TCRdb stores just in-frame clones and leaves some out. Of roughly 410,000 clones detected, 96% appear once; the ten largest clones hold around 0.32%. Sequencing used memory CD8+ T cells sorted from blood. The subset denotes: CD45RO+ cells pooled with CCR7-negative TemRA cells. The receptors shown here come from a man between 25 and 39 years old in good health.

This clone was seen just once. The V and J genes are TRBV5-6 and TRBJ1-5; D is uncertain. The CDR3 has 13 residues. Between the trimmed V and J ends, which lost 4 bases and 9 bases, there was a span of 14 bases. Per germline, CDR1 SGHDT and CDR2 YYEEEE. CDR3 amino acids: CASSLRREGPQHF. The CDR3 DNA sequence: TGTGCCAGCAGCCTCCGGCGGGAGGGGCCCCAGCATTTT.

The chain employs TRBV19 and TRBJ1-2; TRBD1 is a possible D gene (5 bases). The CDR3 covers 14 residues. The V gene lost 1 base and the J gene lost 8 bases, with 14 bases spanning the gap. CDR1 is LNHDA and CDR2 is SQIVND in the germline V gene (reference sequence). Here the CDR3 DNA reads TGTGCCAGTAGTATAGCATCAGGGTTGAGGGGCTACACCTTC. Amino acid sequence: CASSIASGLRGYTF.

The J gene is TRBJ1-2, the V gene TRBV5-8; D remains ambiguous. Germline CDR1 is SGHTS and CDR2 is YDEGEE. V shed 0 bases and J shed 8 bases, with 8 bases lying between them. This CDR3 comprises 12 residues. CDR3 region: CASSLANSGYTF. The DNA for the CDR3 is TGTGCCAGCAGCTTGGCCAATAGCGGCTACACCTTC.

The chain couples TRBV7-3 to TRBJ2-7; 7 bases line up with TRBD2. Germline CDR1 SGHTA, CDR2 FQGTGA. V lost 2 bases to trimming and J lost 5 bases; unmatched junction nucleotides: 27. The CDR3 is 21 amino acids. Written as DNA, the CDR3 is TGTGCCAGCAGCTTAGTACGCGGTTCCGACAGACTAGCTAGTCTGCTTGACGAGCAGTACTTC. Translation gives CASSLVRGSDRLASLLDEQYF.

About this clone itself: Other DNA sequences in the sample encode the same CDR3. This chain uses TRBV20-1 with TRBJ2-7; D is unclear. The CDR3 sequence is 11 residues long. V shed 0 bases and J shed 4 bases, with 4 bases lying between them. Germline V gene lookup returns CDR1 DFQATT and CDR2 SNEGSKA (reference sequence). CDR3 loop: CSAREGYEQYF. The CDR3 DNA reads TGCAGTGCTAGAGAGGGGTACGAGCAGTACTTC.

The rearrangement uses TRBV5-1 and TRBJ2-5, with D maybe TRBD2 (5 bases). CDR3 size: 14 residues. CDR1 SGHRS and CDR2 YFSETQ come from the germline V gene. V lost 2 bases and J lost 5, with 13 bases in between. Written as DNA, the CDR3 is TGCGCCAGCAGCTTTACCACTAGGCCGGAGACCCAGTACTTC. Translation: CASSFTTRPETQYF.

The J gene is TRBJ2-2, the V gene TRBV6-5, with 9 bases identical to TRBD1. Germline lookup yields CDR1 MNHEY and CDR2 SVGAGI. V shed 6 bases and J 3 bases; nucleotides not matched to a gene: 8. The CDR3 runs 16 residues. Here the CDR3 reads CASSYPRQGDTGELFF. The CDR3 DNA sequence: TGTGCCAGCAGCTACCCCCGACAGGGGGACACCGGGGAGCTGTTTTTT.

J is TRBJ1-4 and V is TRBV28; 9 nucleotides agree with TRBD1. The V segment lost 3 bases and the J segment 0 bases; nucleotides outside the gene matches: 8. The CDR3 totals 18 residues. CDR1 and CDR2 (germline): MDHEN, SYDVKM. This CDR3 is CASSFVPGQGTTNEKLFF. DNA of the CDR3: TGTGCCAGCAGTTTCGTCCCGGGACAGGGAACAACTAATGAAAAACTGTTTTTT. The full variable domain, in which reference TRBV28 and TRBJ1-4 provide the parts outside the CDR3, is DVKVTQSSRYLVKRTGEKVFLECVQDMDHENMFWYRQDPGLGLRLIYFSYDVKMKEKGDIPEGYSVSREKKERFSLILESASTNQTSMYLCASSFVPGQGTTNEKLFFGSGTQLSVL.

About this clone itself: Different DNA sequences within this sample yield the same CDR3. V and J are TRBV5-1 and TRBJ2-7; possibly TRBD1 for D (6 bases). The CDR3 has 12 amino acids. With 2 bases removed from V and 4 bases from J, the gap between germline ends came to 7 bases. Germline lookup yields CDR1 SGHRS and CDR2 YFSETQ. The CDR3 loop reads CASSLTGYEQYF. The CDR3 DNA reads as TGCGCCAGCAGCTTAACAGGGTACGAGCAGTACTTC.

The rearrangement uses TRBV5-4 and TRBJ2-7; 11 nucleotides match TRBD2. In germline, CDR1 is SGHNT, CDR2 YYREEE (reference sequence). The J segment lost 2 bases and the V segment lost 9 bases, leaving 4 bases of the junction unmatched. This CDR3 contains 13 residues. The CDR3 region is CATTSGSAYEQYF. The CDR3 coding sequence is TGTGCCACCACTAGCGGGAGCGCCTACGAGCAGTACTTC.

The chain carries TRBV10-3 and TRBJ2-7; possibly TRBD2 for D (7 bases). Trimming pared 5 bases from V and 0 bases from J, leaving 26 bases between. CDR1 ENHRY and CDR2 SYGVKD come from the germline V gene. This CDR3 contains 19 residues. CDR3 sequence: CAISLSAKQGGKNSYEQYF. The DNA for the CDR3 is TGTGCCATCAGTCTGTCCGCTAAACAGGGAGGGAAAAACTCCTACGAGCAGTACTTC.

The chain carries TRBV19 and TRBJ1-1; D call uncertain. The V gene lost 3 bases and the J gene lost 0 bases, with 5 bases spanning the gap. This CDR3 region has 13 residues. The V gene's germline CDR1 is LNHDA and CDR2 SQIVND (reference sequence). In DNA, the CDR3 is TGTGCCAGTAGTATCAGACTGAACACTGAAGCTTTCTTT. Translation gives CASSIRLNTEAFF.

This chain uses TRBV28 with TRBJ1-2, with no clear D. Per germline, CDR1 MDHEN and CDR2 SYDVKM. Trimming shortened V by 2 bases and J by 4 bases, and 8 bases separated the two germline ends. There are 13 residues in the CDR3. CDR3 amino acids: CASSLRGSYGYTF. CDR3 sequence (DNA): TGTGCCAGCAGTTTACGGGGAAGCTATGGCTACACCTTC.

The V and J genes are TRBV5-1 and TRBJ1-3; D call uncertain. Germline CDR1 is SGHRS and CDR2 is YFSETQ. The germline V and J ends were trimmed by 7 bases and 4 bases, with 9 bases remaining between them. This CDR3 has 12 residues. CDR3 bases: TGCGCCAGCGGCACCCTCGGAAACACCATATATTTT. Protein product: CASGTLGNTIYF. Based on the CDR3 plus reference TRBV5-1 and TRBJ1-3, the full variable domain is KAGVTQTPRYLIKTRGQQVTLSCSPISGHRSVSWYQQTPGQGLQFLFEYFSETQRNKGNFPGRFSGRQFSNSRSEMNVSTLELGDSALYLCASGTLGNTIYFGEGSWLTVV.

The chain combines TRBV7-6 with TRBJ1-4; 7 nucleotides align to TRBD1. The CDR3 is 15 amino acids. Germline V gives CDR1 SGHVS, CDR2 FNYEAQ. Unmatched junction bases numbered 3, after V lost 1 base and J lost 4 bases. DNA for the CDR3: TGTGCCAGCAGCTTAGTGGGGACAGTTAATGAAAAACTGTTTTTT. This gives the protein CASSLVGTVNEKLFF.

The J gene is TRBJ2-7, the V gene TRBV11-2; 10 nucleotides match TRBD1. The CDR3 is 16 amino acids. V lost 0 bases and J lost 3; bases outside the gene matches: 5. Germline V gene data show CDR1 as SGHAT and CDR2 as FQNNGV. DNA of the CDR3: TGTGCCAGCAGCTTAGAACGGACAGGGGGTGACTACGAGCAGTACTTC. The encoded protein is CASSLERTGGDYEQYF.

The rearrangement links TRBV28 to TRBJ1-2; a possible D gene is TRBD1 (5 bases). The germline V and J ends were trimmed by 3 bases and 4 bases, with 12 bases remaining between them. The CDR3 is 14 amino acids. The germline V gene has CDR1 MDHEN and CDR2 SYDVKM. CDR3 region: CASSLIEGLYGYTF. CDR3 nucleotides: TGTGCCAGCAGTTTGATAGAGGGGCTCTATGGCTACACCTTC.